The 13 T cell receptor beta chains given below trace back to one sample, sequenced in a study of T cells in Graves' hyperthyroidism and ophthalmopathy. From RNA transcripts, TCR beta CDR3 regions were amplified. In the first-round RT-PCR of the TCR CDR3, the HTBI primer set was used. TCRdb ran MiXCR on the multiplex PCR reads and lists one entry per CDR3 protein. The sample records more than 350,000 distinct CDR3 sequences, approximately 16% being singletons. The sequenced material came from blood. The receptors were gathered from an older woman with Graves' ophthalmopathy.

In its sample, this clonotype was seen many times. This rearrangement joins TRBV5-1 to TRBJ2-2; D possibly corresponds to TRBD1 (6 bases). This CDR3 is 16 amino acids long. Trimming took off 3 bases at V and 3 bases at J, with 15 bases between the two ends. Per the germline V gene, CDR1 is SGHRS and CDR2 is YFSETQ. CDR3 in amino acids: CASSWDNPRDTGELFF. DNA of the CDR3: TGCGCCAGCAGCTGGGACAACCCACGCGACACCGGGGAGCTGTTTTTT. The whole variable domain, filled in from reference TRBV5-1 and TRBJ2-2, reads KAGVTQTPRYLIKTRGQQVTLSCSPISGHRSVSWYQQTPGQGLQFLFEYFSETQRNKGNFPGRFSGRQFSNSRSEMNVSTLELGDSALYLCASSWDNPRDTGELFFGEGSRLTVL.

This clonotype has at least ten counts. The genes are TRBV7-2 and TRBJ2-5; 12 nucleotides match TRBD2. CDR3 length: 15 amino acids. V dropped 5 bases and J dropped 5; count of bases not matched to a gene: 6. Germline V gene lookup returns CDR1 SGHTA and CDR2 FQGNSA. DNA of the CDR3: TGTGCCAGCAGCATACTAGCGGGAGGCCGGGAGACCCAGTACTTC. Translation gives CASSILAGGRETQYF. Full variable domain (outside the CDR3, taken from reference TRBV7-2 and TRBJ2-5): GAGVSQSPSNKVTEKGKDVELRCDPISGHTALYWYRQSLGQGLEFLIYFQGNSAPDKSGLPSDRFSAERTGGSVSTLTIQRTQQEDSAVYLCASSILAGGRETQYFGPGTRLLVL.

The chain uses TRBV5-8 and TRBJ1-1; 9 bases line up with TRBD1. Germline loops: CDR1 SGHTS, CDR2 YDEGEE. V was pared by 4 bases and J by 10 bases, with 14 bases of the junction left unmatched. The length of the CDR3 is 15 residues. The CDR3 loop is CASSPLGTGIVAAFF. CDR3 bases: TGTGCCAGCAGCCCACTCGGGACAGGGATTGTAGCAGCTTTCTTT.

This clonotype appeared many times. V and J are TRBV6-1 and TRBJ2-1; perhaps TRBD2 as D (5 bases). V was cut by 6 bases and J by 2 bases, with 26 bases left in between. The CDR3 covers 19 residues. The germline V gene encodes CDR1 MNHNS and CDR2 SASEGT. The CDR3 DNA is TGTGCCAGCAGGCCTCTGGGCGGGCCCCCCAGGAACACCTACAATGAGCAGTTCTTC. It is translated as CASRPLGGPPRNTYNEQFF.

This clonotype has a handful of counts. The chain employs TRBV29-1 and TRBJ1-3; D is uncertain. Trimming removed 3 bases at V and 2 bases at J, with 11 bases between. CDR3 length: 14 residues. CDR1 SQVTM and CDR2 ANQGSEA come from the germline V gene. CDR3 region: CSVDGKETGNTIYF. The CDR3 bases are TGCAGCGTTGACGGGAAAGAGACTGGAAACACCATATATTTT.

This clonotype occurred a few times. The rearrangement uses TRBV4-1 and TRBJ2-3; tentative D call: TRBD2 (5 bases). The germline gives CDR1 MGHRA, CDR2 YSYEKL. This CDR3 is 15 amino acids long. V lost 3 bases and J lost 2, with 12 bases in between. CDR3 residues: CASSHSAAFTDTQYF. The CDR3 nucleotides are TGCGCCAGCAGCCATTCAGCGGCCTTCACAGATACGCAGTATTTT.

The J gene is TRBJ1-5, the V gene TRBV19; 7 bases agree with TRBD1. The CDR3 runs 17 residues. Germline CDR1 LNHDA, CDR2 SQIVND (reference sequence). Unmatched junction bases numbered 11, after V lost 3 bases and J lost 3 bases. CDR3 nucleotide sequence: TGTGCCAGTAGTATTTTTGACAGGGATGGCGTCAATCAGCCCCAGCATTTT. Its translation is CASSIFDRDGVNQPQHF.

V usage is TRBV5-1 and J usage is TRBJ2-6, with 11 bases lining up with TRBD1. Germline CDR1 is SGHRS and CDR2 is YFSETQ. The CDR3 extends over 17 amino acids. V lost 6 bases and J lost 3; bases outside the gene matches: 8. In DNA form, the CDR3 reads TGCGCCAGCATCGGGACAGGGGGGGGGGTTGGGGCCAACGTCCTGACTTTC. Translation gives CASIGTGGGVGANVLTF. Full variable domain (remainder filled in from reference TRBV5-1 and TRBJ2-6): KAGVTQTPRYLIKTRGQQVTLSCSPISGHRSVSWYQQTPGQGLQFLFEYFSETQRNKGNFPGRFSGRQFSNSRSEMNVSTLELGDSALYLCASIGTGGGVGANVLTFGAGSRLTVL.

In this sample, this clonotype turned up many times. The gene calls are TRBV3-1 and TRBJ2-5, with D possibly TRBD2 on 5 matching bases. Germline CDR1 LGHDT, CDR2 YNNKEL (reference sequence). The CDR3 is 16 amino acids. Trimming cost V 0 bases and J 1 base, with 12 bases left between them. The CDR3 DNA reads TGTGCCAGCAGCCAAGATAGACGGGCGGGCCAAGAGACCCAGTACTTC. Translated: CASSQDRRAGQETQYF.

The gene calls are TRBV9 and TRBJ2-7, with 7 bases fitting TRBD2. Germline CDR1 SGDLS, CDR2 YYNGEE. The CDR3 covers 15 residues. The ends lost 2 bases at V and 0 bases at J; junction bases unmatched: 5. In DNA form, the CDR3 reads TGTGCCAGCAGCGTGGGAGGGCCCCTCTCCTACGAGCAGTACTTC. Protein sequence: CASSVGGPLSYEQYF.

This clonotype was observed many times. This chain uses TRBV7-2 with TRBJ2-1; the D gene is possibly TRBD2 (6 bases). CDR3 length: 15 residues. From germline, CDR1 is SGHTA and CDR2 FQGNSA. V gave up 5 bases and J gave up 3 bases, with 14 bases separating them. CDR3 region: CASSPEVGSYNEQFF. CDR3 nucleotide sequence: TGTGCCAGCAGCCCCGAGGTCGGGAGCTACAATGAGCAGTTCTTC.

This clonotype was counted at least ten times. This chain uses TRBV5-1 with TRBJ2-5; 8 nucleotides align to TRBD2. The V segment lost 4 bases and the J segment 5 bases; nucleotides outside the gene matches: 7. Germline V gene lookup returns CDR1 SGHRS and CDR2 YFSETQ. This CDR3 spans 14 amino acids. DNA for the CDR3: TGCGCCAGCAGCGAGGGACTAGGGCCGGAGACCCAGTACTTC. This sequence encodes CASSEGLGPETQYF. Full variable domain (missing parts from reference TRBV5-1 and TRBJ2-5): KAGVTQTPRYLIKTRGQQVTLSCSPISGHRSVSWYQQTPGQGLQFLFEYFSETQRNKGNFPGRFSGRQFSNSRSEMNVSTLELGDSALYLCASSEGLGPETQYFGPGTRLLVL.

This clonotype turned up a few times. The CDR3 loop is CASSSRTSGSPGELFF. As DNA, the CDR3 is TGTGCCAGCAGTTCCCGGACTAGCGGGAGTCCCGGGGAGCTGTTTTTT. The chain employs TRBV27 and TRBJ2-2; 13 bases align to TRBD2. From germline, CDR1 is MNHEY and CDR2 SMNVEV (reference sequence). Germline trimming cut 4 bases from V and 6 bases from J; bases unmatched to any gene: 5. There are 16 residues in the CDR3.